The 2 T cell receptor beta chains below come from one sample, sequenced in a study of CD8 T cells in Susac syndrome. Random hexamers served to reverse transcribe about 0.5 to 1 ug RNA. TCRdb re-analysed the immunoSEQ multiplex PCR reads in MiXCR, keeping a single row per CDR3 protein. The data hold 150,000 to 200,000 distinct CDR3 sequences, with around 96% observed a single time. The sequenced material came from CD4+ T cells from PBMCs. All receptors come from a human donor in good health.

The rearrangement uses TRBV7-9 and TRBJ2-7; D is unclear. V was pared by 5 bases and J by 0 bases, with 11 bases between. The CDR3 extends over 14 amino acids. Germline V gives CDR1 SEHNR, CDR2 FQNEAQ (reference sequence). CDR3 DNA sequence: TGTGCCAGCAGCCCGGACGCGGTCTCCTACGAGCAGTACTTC. Translation: CASSPDAVSYEQYF.

J is TRBJ1-6 and V is TRBV30; the match to TRBD1 covers 8 bases. The CDR3 has 13 residues. Germline CDR1 reads GTSNPN; CDR2 reads SVGIG (reference sequence). Trimming cost V 5 bases and J 6 bases; bases outside gene matches: 3. DNA of the CDR3: TGTGCCTGGCAGGGGGCCGGTAATTCACCCCTCCACTTT. As protein: CAWQGAGNSPLHF.